The rows below give T cell receptor beta chains drawn from one sample of a study of blood T cell repertoires in COVID-19. Libraries were prepared by immunoSEQ multiplex PCR; TCRdb keeps only in-frame clonotypes and omits some of them. The sample has around 240,000 clones; approximately 90% are singletons. The sample comprised PBMCs or T cells enriched from blood (not recorded which). The receptors shown here come from a man aged 50 to 59 who had been exposed to COVID-19. Each CDR3 is given with its conserved first and last residue. The D gene is left open where the match is weak. Clone size is shown for a subset of rows, as once, few, many or a class of expanded clone.

V gene	clone size	D gene	J gene	CDR3 protein	CDR3 DNA
TRBV6-5	.	TRBD1	TRBJ1-1	CASSYVRGRKTEAFF	TGTGCCAGCAGTTACGTAAGGGGGCGTAAGACTGAAGCTTTCTTT
TRBV20-1	.	.	TRBJ1-6	CSASSRSYNSPLHF	TGCAGTGCTAGTTCCCGGTCCTATAATTCACCCCTCCACTTT
TRBV5-1	.	.	TRBJ2-2	CASSLVLNTGELFF	TGCGCCAGCAGCTTGGTCCTTAACACCGGGGAGCTGTTTTTT
TRBV29-1	.	TRBD2	TRBJ2-3	CSAKTGTSRFHTQYF	TGCAGCGCTAAAACCGGGACTAGCCGTTTTCATACGCAGTATTTT
TRBV6-5	.	.	TRBJ1-3	CASGDRSSGNTIYF	TGTGCCAGCGGCGACAGGAGCTCTGGAAACACCATATATTTT
TRBV5-1	.	.	TRBJ2-2	CASSPSYPGELFF	TGCGCCAGCAGCCCTAGCTACCCCGGGGAGCTGTTTTTT
TRBV7-9	.	TRBD1	TRBJ2-1	CASSLKGTGPYNEQFF	TGTGCCAGCAGCTTAAAAGGGACAGGGCCCTACAATGAGCAGTTCTTC
TRBV2	once	TRBD2	TRBJ2-1	CASLAGAYNEQFF	TGTGCCAGCCTAGCGGGAGCTTACAATGAGCAGTTCTTC
TRBV5-6	once	.	TRBJ1-6	CASSLRGSPLHF	TGTGCCAGCAGCTTAAGGGGATCACCCCTCCACTTT
TRBV3-1/TRBV3-2	.	TRBD2	TRBJ2-3	CASSQDRTSGSRSTDTQYF	TGTGCCAGCAGCCAAGATAGGACTAGCGGGAGCCGTAGCACAGATACGCAGTATTTT
TRBV5-1	.	TRBD1	TRBJ1-3	CASSQGQGGNTIYF	TGCGCCAGCAGTCAGGGACAGGGAGGAAACACCATATATTTT
TRBV19	.	TRBD2	TRBJ2-2	CASSPSSGITGELFF	TGTGCCAGTAGTCCTTCTAGCGGGATCACCGGGGAGCTGTTTTTT
TRBV28	.	TRBD1	TRBJ1-2	CASIPGQLLYGYTF	TGTGCCAGCATTCCGGGACAGCTCCTCTATGGCTACACCTTC
TRBV5-4	.	.	TRBJ1-3	CASSLRGKSGNTIYF	TGTGCCAGCAGCTTGCGGGGAAAGTCTGGAAACACCATATATTTT
TRBV7-2	.	TRBD2	TRBJ2-1	CASSLRGGGDEQFF	TGTGCCAGCAGCTTGCGGGGGGGAGGCGATGAGCAGTTCTTC
TRBV9	.	.	TRBJ2-3	CASSEGLIGTDTQYF	TGTGCCAGCAGCGAGGGGTTGATAGGCACAGATACGCAGTATTTT
TRBV7-9	.	.	TRBJ1-2	CASSLVGGNYGYTF	TGTGCCAGCAGCTTAGTTGGGGGCAACTATGGCTACACCTTC
TRBV30	many	.	TRBJ1-2	CAWSVFQRANYGYTF	TGTGCCTGGAGTGTATTTCAAAGAGCTAACTATGGCTACACCTTC
TRBV11-3	once	.	TRBJ1-2	CASSLVFSENYGYTF	TGTGCCAGCAGCTTAGTATTTTCAGAAAACTATGGCTACACCTTC
TRBV7-8	.	.	TRBJ2-3	CASRHTTGQRTDTQYF	TGTGCCAGCAGACATACCACCGGACAGCGCACAGATACGCAGTATTTT